Listed below are T cell receptor beta chains from one sample, sequenced in a study of early T cells in non-severe SARS-CoV-2 infection. TCRdb independently ran MiXCR on the 5' RACE reads; one entry per CDR3 protein. Of fewer than 100,000 distinct CDR3 sequences in the sample, approximately 15% were seen once. The specimen was whole blood. Every receptor here comes from an adult who was a healthcare worker with PCR-confirmed SARS-CoV-2 infection or an uninfected control (not recorded which). CDR3s include the opening cysteine and the closing phenylalanine or tryptophan. The listing skips clone size in some rows; elsewhere it reads once, few, many or a size class.

CDR3aa: CASIPTGRKMNTEAFF; abundance: -; v_gene: TRBV6-6; j_gene: TRBJ1-1
CDR3aa: CASSFDSGPNTGELFF; abundance: few; v_gene: TRBV5-1; j_gene: TRBJ2-2
CDR3aa: CASSSWSGGAETQYF; abundance: -; v_gene: TRBV7-8; j_gene: TRBJ2-5
CDR3aa: CASSTYGGQMNTGELFF; abundance: few; v_gene: TRBV5-6; j_gene: TRBJ2-2
CDR3aa: CAKQGAPHEQYF; abundance: few; v_gene: TRBV12-5; j_gene: TRBJ2-7
CDR3aa: CASKEGGGSTDTQYF; abundance: few; v_gene: TRBV5-1; j_gene: TRBJ2-3
CDR3aa: CASSSQLAETQYF; abundance: -; v_gene: TRBV6-5; j_gene: TRBJ2-5
CDR3aa: CASSLEIGSQDGNEQFF; abundance: few; v_gene: TRBV5-5; j_gene: TRBJ2-1
CDR3aa: CASRAQGSSNEQFF; abundance: -; v_gene: TRBV6-4; j_gene: TRBJ2-1
CDR3aa: CASSPPQRLASEQFF; abundance: -; v_gene: TRBV11-2; j_gene: TRBJ2-1